The 18 T cell receptor beta chains in this list originate from one sample, sequenced in a study of blood T cell repertoires in COVID-19. The protocol was immunoSEQ multiplex PCR, while the TCRdb copy is restricted to in-frame clones and leaves out a portion. The sample holds 250,000 to 300,000 clones, about 88% seen once. Sequencing was carried out using PBMCs or T cells enriched from blood (not recorded which). These receptors all stem from a woman between 55 and 75 years old in a cohort exposed to, infected with or recovered from COVID-19 (not recorded which).

This clone was detected only once. The gene calls are TRBV7-9 and TRBJ2-5, with TRBD1 matching over 8 bases. With 5 bases clipped from V and 4 bases from J, the junction kept 3 bases outside the gene matches. In germline, CDR1 is SEHNR, CDR2 FQNEAQ (reference sequence). The CDR3 length is 13 residues. The chain's CDR3 is CASSATGAETQYF. CDR3 nucleotide sequence: TGTGCCAGCAGCGCGACAGGGGCAGAGACCCAGTACTTC.

The V gene is TRBV29-1, the J gene TRBJ1-2; weak D call: TRBD1 (6 bases). The V gene lost 7 bases and the J gene lost 0 bases, with 12 bases spanning the gap. Per germline, CDR1 SQVTM and CDR2 ANQGSEA. This CDR3 region has 13 residues. The CDR3: CSAEDRANYGYTF. The CDR3, as DNA: TGCAGCGCTGAGGACAGAGCTAACTATGGCTACACCTTC.

With regard to this clone: Other nucleotide sequences in the sample specify the same CDR3. The J gene is TRBJ2-3, the V gene TRBV6-5, with 10 positions matching TRBD2. Germline values: CDR1 MNHEY, CDR2 SVGAGI. The CDR3 runs 13 residues. V gave up 8 bases and J gave up 1 base; unmatched junction bases: 0. The CDR3 here is CASGLAGTDTQYF. The CDR3 bases are TGTGCCAGCGGACTAGCGGGCACAGATACGCAGTATTTT.

This chain joins TRBV9 and TRBJ2-7; weak D call: TRBD1 (5 bases). The germline V and J ends were trimmed by 3 bases and 5 bases, with 12 bases remaining between them. There are 13 residues in the CDR3. Per the germline V gene, CDR1 is SGDLS and CDR2 is YYNGEE. The DNA of the CDR3 is TGTGCCAGCAGCGCCCACGCAGGGAACGAGCAGTACTTC. This translates into CASSAHAGNEQYF.

This clone was recorded only once. This chain connects TRBV9 to TRBJ2-7, with 9 bases aligning to TRBD2. The V gene's germline CDR1 is SGDLS and CDR2 YYNGEE. CDR3 length: 15 amino acids. After removal of 3 bases from V and 0 bases from J, the junction contained 4 bases not matched to a gene. This CDR3 reads CASSASGISSYEQYF. The CDR3 region has the DNA TGTGCCAGCAGCGCTAGCGGGATTAGCTCCTACGAGCAGTACTTC.

This clone was detected only a few times. V usage is TRBV6-5 and J usage is TRBJ1-2, with D possibly being TRBD1 (5 bases). V was trimmed by 5 bases and J by 2 bases, leaving 12 bases between them. The CDR3 extends over 14 amino acids. Germline CDR1 is MNHEY and CDR2 is SVGAGI. The CDR3 sequence: CASSISRANYGYTF. CDR3 DNA: TGTGCCAGCAGTATCTCCAGGGCGAACTATGGCTACACCTTC.

J is TRBJ2-1 and V is TRBV18; 7 bases fit TRBD2. In germline, CDR1 is KGHSH, CDR2 LQKENI. V lost 0 bases and J lost 8; bases outside the gene matches: 13. The CDR3 extends over 17 amino acids. The CDR3 sequence is CASSPPRTSLSLDEQFF. CDR3 DNA: TGTGCCAGCTCACCACCGCGGACTAGTCTTTCCCTCGATGAGCAGTTCTTC. The full variable domain, in which reference TRBV18 and TRBJ2-1 provide the parts outside the CDR3, is NAGVMQNPRHLVRRRGQEARLRCSPMKGHSHVYWYRQLPEEGLKFMVYLQKENIIDESGMPKERFSAEFPKEGPSILRIQQVVRGDSAAYFCASSPPRTSLSLDEQFFGPGTRLTVL.

This clone was recorded only once. The chain links TRBV28 to TRBJ1-4, with D uncertain. Germline V gives CDR1 MDHEN, CDR2 SYDVKM. The CDR3 extends over 12 amino acids. Trimming took 5 bases from V and 7 from J, leaving 8 bases between them. CDR3 region: CASSPNSEKLFF. CDR3 in DNA: TGTGCCAGCAGTCCAAATTCTGAAAAACTGTTTTTT.

This chain links TRBV10-1 with TRBJ2-3, with 14 nucleotides matching TRBD2. The junction had 5 bases not matched to a gene; V was cut back by 5 bases and J by 4 bases. Per the germline V gene, CDR1 is WNHNN and CDR2 is SYGVQD (reference sequence). This CDR3 contains 16 residues. CDR3 coding DNA: TGCGCCAGCAGTCTAGGGACTAGCGGGAGTGCAGATACGCAGTATTTT. It translates to CASSLGTSGSADTQYF.

The V and J genes are TRBV18 and TRBJ1-4; D possibly corresponds to TRBD1 (5 bases). V shed 3 bases and J shed 8 bases, with 22 bases lying between them. The CDR3 covers 17 residues. In germline, CDR1 is KGHSH, CDR2 LQKENI. For the CDR3, the DNA is TGTGCCAGCTCACCCCTCCCGAAACAGGCCCGGGGGGAAAAACTGTTTTTT. Protein product: CASSPLPKQARGEKLFF.

The rearrangement links TRBV18 to TRBJ2-5; D remains unclear. CDR1 KGHSH and CDR2 LQKENI come from the germline V gene. The CDR3 loop spans 13 amino acids. V was cut by 2 bases and J by 1 base, with 5 bases left in between. The CDR3 loop reads CASSPAVQETQYF. The CDR3, as DNA: TGTGCCAGCTCACCAGCGGTCCAAGAGACCCAGTACTTC.

This clone occurred once. The gene calls are TRBV25-1 and TRBJ1-5; 8 bases map to TRBD1. The ends lost 6 bases at V and 9 bases at J; junction bases unmatched: 10. Germline V CDR1 and CDR2: MGHDK, SYGVNS. The CDR3 covers 14 residues. The CDR3 here is CASSRTGPGRPQHF. The CDR3 nucleotides are TGTGCCAGCAGCCGGACAGGGCCGGGGCGGCCCCAGCATTTT.

The chain uses TRBV7-3 and TRBJ2-2; 9 bases line up with TRBD2. This CDR3 is built from 17 residues. CDR1 is SGHTA and CDR2 is FQGTGA in the germline V gene. The trim removed 3 bases at V and 0 bases at J, leaving 5 bases unmatched. CDR3 coding DNA: TGTGCCAGCAGCTTTTCAGCGGGAGGCTCGAACACCGGGGAGCTGTTTTTT. This codes for CASSFSAGGSNTGELFF.

The rearrangement joins TRBV19 to TRBJ1-5, with 8 bases that match TRBD1. Germline V gene sequence: CDR1 LNHDA, CDR2 SQIVND (reference sequence). Losses at the gene ends were 1 base for V and 6 bases for J; bases not matched to a gene: 5. This CDR3 is built from 15 residues. For the CDR3, the DNA is TGTGCCAGTAGTATAGCTTCCAGGGGGCGTCAGCCCCAGCATTTT. Amino acid sequence: CASSIASRGRQPQHF.

The chain carries TRBV7-2 and TRBJ1-2; 10 bases are shared with TRBD1. The J segment lost 4 bases and the V segment lost 4 bases, leaving 6 bases of the junction unmatched. This CDR3 has 15 residues. The germline V gene encodes CDR1 SGHTA and CDR2 FQGNSA. This CDR3 is CASSSRTGGSYGYTF. The CDR3 bases are TGTGCCAGCAGCTCACGGACAGGGGGAAGCTATGGCTACACCTTC. Complete variable domain (other parts from reference TRBV7-2 and TRBJ1-2): GAGVSQSPSNKVTEKGKDVELRCDPISGHTALYWYRQSLGQGLEFLIYFQGNSAPDKSGLPSDRFSAERTGGSVSTLTIQRTQQEDSAVYLCASSSRTGGSYGYTFGSGTRLTVV.

This chain connects TRBV27 to TRBJ1-5; 7 bases fit TRBD1. After removal of 8 bases from V and 2 bases from J, the junction contained 6 bases not matched to a gene. The germline V gene has CDR1 MNHEY and CDR2 SMNVEV (reference sequence). This CDR3 contains 14 residues. The CDR3 nucleotides are TGTGCCAGCCGAGGCAGGGGGGGCAATCAGCCCCAGCATTTT. It yields the protein CASRGRGGNQPQHF.

The rearrangement links TRBV3-1 (or the pseudogene TRBV3-2) to TRBJ2-1; D not resolved. V was cut by 3 bases and J by 6 bases, with 15 bases left in between. The CDR3 is 15 amino acids. Germline loops: CDR1 LGHDT, CDR2 YNNKEL (reference sequence). The CDR3 DNA is TGTGCCAGCAGCCACGGAGAGGTGTCTCGCAATGAGCAGTTCTTC. It encodes CASSHGEVSRNEQFF.

V is TRBV7-8 and J is TRBJ2-1; D is unresolved. Germline loops: CDR1 SGHVS, CDR2 FQNEAQ. This CDR3 comprises 16 residues. Trimming stripped 1 base from V and 4 bases from J, with 14 bases between. DNA of the CDR3: TGTGCCAGCAGCTTAGTGGGCTCTTTTTATTACAATGAGCAGTTCTTC. Translating gives CASSLVGSFYYNEQFF.